The 11 T cell receptor beta chains reported below all come from one sample, sequenced in a study of blood T cell repertoires in COVID-19. Sequencing was performed with immunoSEQ multiplex PCR; in TCRdb, only in-frame clones are kept and a portion is missing. The table includes some 170,000 clones, approximately 80% detected once. The sequenced sample was PBMCs or T cells enriched from blood (not recorded which). All receptors come from a man in his fifties who had recovered from COVID-19.

The V and J genes are TRBV5-5 and TRBJ1-2; tentatively, D is TRBD1 (6 bases). Trimming removed 4 bases from V and 0 bases from J, with 19 bases in between. The germline V gene encodes CDR1 SGHKS and CDR2 YYEKEE (reference sequence). The CDR3 sequence is 17 residues long. As DNA, the CDR3 is TGTGCCAGCAGCCCGGCCAGGACAGCCCTAGCTAACTATGGCTACACCTTC. Translating it yields CASSPARTALANYGYTF.

Concerning this clone itself: One end of the junction fails to match germline, which may point to a read error. The rearrangement joins TRBV10-3 to TRBJ1-2; D call uncertain. Germline V CDR1 and CDR2: ENHRY, SYGVKD. The CDR3 covers 11 residues. DNA for the CDR3: TGTGCCATCAGTGACCGTGAAAGCGAGGCCTTC. Protein product: CAISDRESEAF.

This clone was found a few times. This chain links TRBV7-9 with TRBJ2-1; D is possibly TRBD2 (6 bases). The germline V and J ends were trimmed by 3 bases and 6 bases, with 9 bases remaining between them. This CDR3 comprises 13 residues. Germline V lookup: CDR1 SEHNR, CDR2 FQNEAQ (reference sequence). The CDR3: CASSFGSGNEQFF. The CDR3 DNA reads as TGTGCCAGCAGCTTCGGTAGCGGCAATGAGCAGTTCTTC.

This clone has more than one count but fewer than ten. This chain joins TRBV3-1 (or the pseudogene TRBV3-2) and TRBJ2-1; 8 bases fit TRBD2. Per germline, CDR1 LGHDT and CDR2 YNNKEL (reference sequence). The CDR3 is 17 residues long. Trimming took 1 base from V and 6 from J; bases not matched to a gene: 11. The CDR3 nucleotides are TGTGCCAGCAGCCAAGGAGCGGGGGCGGTAACCGGCAATGAGCAGTTCTTC. Residues: CASSQGAGAVTGNEQFF.

The rearrangement links TRBV7-9 to TRBJ1-6; 7 bases are a match to TRBD1. The CDR3 contains 15 residues. CDR1 is SEHNR and CDR2 is FQNEAQ in the germline V gene (reference sequence). V shed 4 bases and J 5 bases; nucleotides not matched to a gene: 5. In DNA, the CDR3 is TGTGCCAGCAGCTCGAGACAGGGTAATAATTCACCCCTCCACTTT. Translated: CASSSRQGNNSPLHF. The variable domain in full, completed from reference TRBV7-9 and TRBJ1-6, reads DTGVSQNPRHKITKRGQNVTFRCDPISEHNRLYWYRQTLGQGPEFLTYFQNEAQLEKSRLLSDRFSAERPKGSFSTLEIQRTEQGDSAMYLCASSSRQGNNSPLHFGNGTRLTVT.

V is TRBV2 and J is TRBJ2-2; 9 positions agree with TRBD2. This CDR3 region has 15 residues. In germline, CDR1 is SNHLY, CDR2 FYNNEI. The V gene end was trimmed by 7 bases and the J gene end by 4 bases; junction bases not matched to a gene: 7. The CDR3 region is CASKSGGPGTGELFF. The CDR3, as DNA: TGTGCCAGCAAGAGCGGGGGGCCGGGCACCGGGGAGCTGTTTTTT.

The rearrangement links TRBV1 to TRBJ2-5; no DNA check was done on the table's D call, TRBD2. TRBV1 is a pseudogene segment. The CDR3 spans 12 residues. CDR3 sequence (DNA): TGCACCTGGCGGGGGGATCGGGAGACCCAGTACTTC. Its protein is CTWRGDRETQYF.

V gene TRBV6-2 or TRBV6-3 combines with J gene TRBJ2-5, with TRBD2 matching 8 bases. The CDR3 totals 15 residues. The V segment lost 7 bases and the J segment 2 bases; nucleotides outside the gene matches: 9. Germline V gene data show CDR1 as MNHEY and CDR2 as SVGEGT. CDR3 sequence: CASNPAGALQETQYF. CDR3 nucleotide sequence: TGTGCCAGCAACCCAGCGGGGGCCCTACAAGAGACCCAGTACTTC.

This clone is a singleton in its sample. The chain uses TRBV27 and TRBJ1-2; TRBD1 matches 9 bases. CDR3 length: 16 residues. Losses at the gene ends were 4 bases for V and 3 bases for J; bases not matched to a gene: 9. CDR1 and CDR2 (germline): MNHEY, SMNVEV (reference sequence). CDR3 coding DNA: TGTGCCAGCAGTTCACTAGCGACAGGGGGTCACTATGGCTACACCTTC. Protein product: CASSSLATGGHYGYTF.

The V gene is TRBV6-6, the J gene TRBJ2-7; 8 bases agree with TRBD1. Per the germline V gene, CDR1 is MNHNY and CDR2 is SVGAGI (reference sequence). This CDR3 has 14 residues. Trimming removed 5 bases from V and 3 bases from J; junction bases left unmatched: 6. This CDR3 is CASSGGQGFYEQYF. CDR3 nucleotides: TGTGCCAGCAGTGGAGGACAGGGTTTCTACGAGCAGTACTTC.

The chain combines TRBV6-4 with TRBJ2-7; weak D call: TRBD2 (6 bases). Germline CDR1 and CDR2: MRHNA and SNTAGT. The CDR3 loop spans 17 amino acids. V gave up 1 base and J gave up 1 base, with 17 bases separating them. The CDR3 sequence: CASSDWGREDASYEQYF. The CDR3 nucleotides read TGTGCCAGCAGTGACTGGGGCAGGGAGGACGCATCCTACGAGCAGTACTTC.